One T cell receptor (beta chain) is described in this entry. This record belongs to a study of blood T cell repertoires in COVID-19. Clones were sequenced by immunoSEQ multiplex PCR, and TCRdb holds only the in-frame ones, with some missing. This sample yields a few hundred thousand clones, of which roughly nine tenths are seen a single time; approximately 3.3% belongs to the top ten. The TCR originated in a woman aged 45-60 years in a cohort exposed to, infected with or recovered from COVID-19 (not recorded which). The source material was PBMCs or T cells enriched from blood (not recorded which).

CDR3 bases: TGCGCCAGCAGCTTGGCCGGGCAGGGAAACACTGAAGCTTTCTTT. It yields the protein CASSLAGQGNTEAFF. The rearrangement joins TRBV5-1 to TRBJ1-1, with TRBD1 as a possible D gene (5 bases). The V gene lost 0 bases and the J gene lost 2 bases, with 11 bases spanning the gap. Looked up from germline, CDR1 is SGHRS and CDR2 is YFSETQ. The CDR3 length is 15 residues.